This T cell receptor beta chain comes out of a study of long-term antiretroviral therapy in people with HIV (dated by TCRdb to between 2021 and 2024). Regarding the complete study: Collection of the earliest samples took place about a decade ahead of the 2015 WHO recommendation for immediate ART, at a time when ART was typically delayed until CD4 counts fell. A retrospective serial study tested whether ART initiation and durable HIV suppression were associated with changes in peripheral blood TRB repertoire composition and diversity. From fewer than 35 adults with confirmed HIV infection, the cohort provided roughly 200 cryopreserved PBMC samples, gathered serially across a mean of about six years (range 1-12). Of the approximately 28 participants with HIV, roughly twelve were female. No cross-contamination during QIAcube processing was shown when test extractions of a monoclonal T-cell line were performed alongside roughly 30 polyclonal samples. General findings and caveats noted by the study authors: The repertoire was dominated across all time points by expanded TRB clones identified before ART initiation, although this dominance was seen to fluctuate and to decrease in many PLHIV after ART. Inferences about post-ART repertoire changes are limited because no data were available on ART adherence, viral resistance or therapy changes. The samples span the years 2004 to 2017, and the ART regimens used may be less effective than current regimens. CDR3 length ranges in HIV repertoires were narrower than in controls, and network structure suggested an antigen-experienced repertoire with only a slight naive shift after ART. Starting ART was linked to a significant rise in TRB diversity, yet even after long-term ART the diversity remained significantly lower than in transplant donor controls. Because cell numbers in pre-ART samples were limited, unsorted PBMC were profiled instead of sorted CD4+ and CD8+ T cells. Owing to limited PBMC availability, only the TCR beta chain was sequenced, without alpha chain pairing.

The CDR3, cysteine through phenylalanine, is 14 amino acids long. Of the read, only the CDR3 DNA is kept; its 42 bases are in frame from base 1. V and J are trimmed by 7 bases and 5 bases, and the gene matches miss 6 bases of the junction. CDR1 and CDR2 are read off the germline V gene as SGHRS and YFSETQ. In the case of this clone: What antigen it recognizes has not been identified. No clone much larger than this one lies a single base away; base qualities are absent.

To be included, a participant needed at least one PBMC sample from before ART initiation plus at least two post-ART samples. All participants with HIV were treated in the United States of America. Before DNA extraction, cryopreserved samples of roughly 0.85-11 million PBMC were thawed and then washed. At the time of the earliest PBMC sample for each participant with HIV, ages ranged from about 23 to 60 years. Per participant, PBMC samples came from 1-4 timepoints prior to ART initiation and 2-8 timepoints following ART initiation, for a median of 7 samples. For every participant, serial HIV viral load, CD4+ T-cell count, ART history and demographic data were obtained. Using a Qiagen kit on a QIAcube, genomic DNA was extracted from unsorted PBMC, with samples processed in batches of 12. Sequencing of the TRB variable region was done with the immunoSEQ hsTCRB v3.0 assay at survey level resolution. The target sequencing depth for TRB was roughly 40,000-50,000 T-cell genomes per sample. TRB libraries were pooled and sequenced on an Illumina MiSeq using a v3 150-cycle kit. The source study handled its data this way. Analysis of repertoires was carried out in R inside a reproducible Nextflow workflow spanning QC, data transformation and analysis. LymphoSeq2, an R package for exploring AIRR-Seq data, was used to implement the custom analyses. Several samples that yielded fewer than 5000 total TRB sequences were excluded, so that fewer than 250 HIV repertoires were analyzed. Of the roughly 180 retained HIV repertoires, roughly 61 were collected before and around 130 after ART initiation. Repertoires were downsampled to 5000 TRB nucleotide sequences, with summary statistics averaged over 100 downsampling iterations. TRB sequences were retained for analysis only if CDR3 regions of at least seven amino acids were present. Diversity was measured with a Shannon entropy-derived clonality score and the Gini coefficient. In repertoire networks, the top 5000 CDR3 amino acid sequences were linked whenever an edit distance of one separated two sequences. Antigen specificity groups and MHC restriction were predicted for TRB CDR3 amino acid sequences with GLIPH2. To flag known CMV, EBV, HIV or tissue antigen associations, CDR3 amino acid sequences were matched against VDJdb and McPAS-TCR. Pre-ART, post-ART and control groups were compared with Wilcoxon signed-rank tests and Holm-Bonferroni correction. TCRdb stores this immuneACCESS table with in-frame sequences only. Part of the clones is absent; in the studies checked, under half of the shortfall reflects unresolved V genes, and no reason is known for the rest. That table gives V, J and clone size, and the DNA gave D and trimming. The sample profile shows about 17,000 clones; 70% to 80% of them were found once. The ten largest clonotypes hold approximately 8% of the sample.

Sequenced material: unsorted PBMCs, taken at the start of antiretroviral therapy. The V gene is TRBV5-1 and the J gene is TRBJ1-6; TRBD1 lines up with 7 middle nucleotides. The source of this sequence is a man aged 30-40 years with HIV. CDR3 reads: CASSRQGNNSPLHF. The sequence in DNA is TGCGCCAGCTCTAGACAGGGTAATAATTCACCCCTCCACTTT.